These T cell receptor beta chains were read from a single sample in a study of cytomegalovirus exposure and HLA in healthy donors. Profiling relied on immunoSEQ multiplex PCR, and the TCRdb table lists in-frame clones only, not all of them. The sample consists of around 110,000 clones, 65% to 80% of them appearing once. Input material: PBMCs. All receptors derive from a male donor in good health and CMV-seronegative. CDR3s include the opening cysteine and the closing phenylalanine or tryptophan. D genes are given only for firm matches. Expanded clones are given a class, and other clones once, few, many or no size at all.

abundance: few
j_gene: TRBJ1-1
v_gene: TRBV5-4
d_gene: .
CDR3nt: TGTGCCAGCAGCTTGGGGCGAAGGGAGACTGAAGCTTTCTTT
CDR3aa: CASSLGRRETEAFF

abundance: .
j_gene: TRBJ2-1
v_gene: TRBV29-1
d_gene: TRBD2
CDR3nt: TGCAGCGTGGCTACTAGCGGGAGGGCCAATGAGCAGTTCTTC
CDR3aa: CSVATSGRANEQFF

abundance: once
j_gene: TRBJ2-3
v_gene: TRBV10-3
d_gene: TRBD2
CDR3nt: TGTGCCATGGGACTAGCGGGATTCACAGATACGCAGTATTTT
CDR3aa: CAMGLAGFTDTQYF

abundance: .
j_gene: TRBJ2-7
v_gene: TRBV29-1
d_gene: TRBD2
CDR3nt: TGCAGCGTTTCTAGCGGGAGCTACGAGCAGTACTTC
CDR3aa: CSVSSGSYEQYF

abundance: few
j_gene: TRBJ2-7
v_gene: TRBV6-6
d_gene: TRBD2
CDR3nt: TGTGCCAGCAGCTCCGGGACTAGTTCCCCCTACGAGCAGTACTTC
CDR3aa: CASSSGTSSPYEQYF

abundance: .
j_gene: TRBJ2-5
v_gene: TRBV20-1
d_gene: .
CDR3nt: TGCAGTGCTAGTGTAGAAACACAGAAGTACTTC
CDR3aa: CSASVETQKYF

abundance: .
j_gene: TRBJ2-5
v_gene: TRBV19
d_gene: TRBD2
CDR3nt: TGTGCCAGTAGTATGGTCACTAGCGGGGTGTACCAAGAGACCCAGTACTTC
CDR3aa: CASSMVTSGVYQETQYF

abundance: .
j_gene: TRBJ2-3
v_gene: TRBV18
d_gene: .
CDR3nt: TGTGCCAGCTCACGGCACAGGACAGTCACAGATACGCAGTATTTT
CDR3aa: CASSRHRTVTDTQYF

abundance: .
j_gene: TRBJ2-7
v_gene: TRBV7-6
d_gene: TRBD2
CDR3nt: TGTGCCAGCAGCCCCGGGACTAGCAGCTACGAGCAGTACTTC
CDR3aa: CASSPGTSSYEQYF

abundance: few
j_gene: TRBJ2-5
v_gene: TRBV28
d_gene: TRBD1
CDR3nt: TGTGCCATTACAGGGGCGGGACAGGGGCGGGCGGAGACCCAGTACTTC
CDR3aa: CAITGAGQGRAETQYF

abundance: .
j_gene: TRBJ2-5
v_gene: TRBV12-2
d_gene: .
CDR3nt: TGTGCAAGTCGCTTACAGAAGCCCCGCCGGGAAGGAGAGACCCAGTACTTC
CDR3aa: CASRLQKPRREGETQYF

abundance: .
j_gene: TRBJ2-7
v_gene: TRBV30
d_gene: .
CDR3nt: TGTGCCTGGAGTCTTTTATATCCCTACGAGCAGTACTTC
CDR3aa: CAWSLLYPYEQYF

abundance: few
j_gene: TRBJ1-5
v_gene: TRBV6-1
d_gene: .
CDR3nt: TGTGCCAGCAGTGAAGCCCTAGGGGGATTCAGCAATCAGCCCCAGCATTTT
CDR3aa: CASSEALGGFSNQPQHF

abundance: .
j_gene: TRBJ2-3
v_gene: TRBV30
d_gene: TRBD1
CDR3nt: TGTGCCTGGAGTGTACTCGTGACAGGGTATACAGATACGCAGTATTTT
CDR3aa: CAWSVLVTGYTDTQYF

abundance: .
j_gene: TRBJ2-1
v_gene: TRBV6-5
d_gene: TRBD1
CDR3nt: TGTGCCAGCAGCCGATCCGACAGGGAAGGCAAGCTCTTC
CDR3aa: CASSRSDREGKLF

abundance: .
j_gene: TRBJ2-3
v_gene: TRBV6-6
d_gene: TRBD2
CDR3nt: TGTGCCAGCAGCCAACGGCGGGGAGGGCCGGATACGCAGTATTTT
CDR3aa: CASSQRRGGPDTQYF

abundance: .
j_gene: TRBJ1-3
v_gene: TRBV30
d_gene: .
CDR3nt: TGTGCCTGGAGTGACCCTAGACGGCGGGGAAACACCATATATTTT
CDR3aa: CAWSDPRRRGNTIYF

abundance: few
j_gene: TRBJ2-7
v_gene: TRBV6-5
d_gene: .
CDR3nt: TGTGCCAGCAGTATGGACATAACTAGCTGGGAGCAGTACTTC
CDR3aa: CASSMDITSWEQYF

abundance: few
j_gene: TRBJ1-5
v_gene: TRBV7-6
d_gene: .
CDR3nt: TGTGCCAGCAGCTTAAGGACAGATAGCAATCAGCCCCAGCATTTT
CDR3aa: CASSLRTDSNQPQHF

abundance: once
j_gene: TRBJ2-7
v_gene: TRBV6-5
d_gene: .
CDR3nt: TGTGCCAGCAGTCCCCTTAAGGGGTCCTACGAGCAGTACTTC
CDR3aa: CASSPLKGSYEQYF

abundance: .
j_gene: TRBJ2-7
v_gene: TRBV5-1
d_gene: TRBD1
CDR3nt: TGCGCCAGCAGCTTGCGGGACAGGGCCGTCTACGAGCAGTACTTC
CDR3aa: CASSLRDRAVYEQYF

abundance: .
j_gene: TRBJ2-1
v_gene: TRBV10-2
d_gene: TRBD2
CDR3nt: TGCGCCAGCAGTGATCATCGACTAGCTTCTACGAATGAGCAGTTCTTC
CDR3aa: CASSDHRLASTNEQFF

abundance: once
j_gene: TRBJ1-4
v_gene: TRBV5-1
d_gene: .
CDR3nt: TGCGCCAGCAGTCAAGACGGTCGCGTACGAATGGAGAATGAAAAACTGTTTTTT
CDR3aa: CASSQDGRVRMENEKLFF

abundance: once
j_gene: TRBJ2-7
v_gene: TRBV6-1
d_gene: .
CDR3nt: TGTGCCAGCCGGCTCGGGACACGTGGAGACGAGCAGTACTTC
CDR3aa: CASRLGTRGDEQYF

abundance: many
j_gene: TRBJ1-1
v_gene: TRBV5-6
d_gene: .
CDR3nt: TGTGCCAGCAGCTTGGTCCGTAAGAACACTGAAGCTTTCTTT
CDR3aa: CASSLVRKNTEAFF

abundance: .
j_gene: TRBJ2-3
v_gene: TRBV29-1
d_gene: .
CDR3nt: TGCAGCGTTGAAGATCGGGCAGGGGTCCATACGCAGTATTTT
CDR3aa: CSVEDRAGVHTQYF

abundance: medium-sized
j_gene: TRBJ2-1
v_gene: TRBV6-6
d_gene: TRBD2
CDR3nt: TGTGCCAGCAGTTACTCGTCTAGCGGATACAATGAGCAGTTCTTC
CDR3aa: CASSYSSSGYNEQFF

abundance: .
j_gene: TRBJ2-2
v_gene: TRBV27
d_gene: .
CDR3nt: TGTGCCAGCAGTTTTAGGTACTGGAACACCGGGGGGCTGTTTTTT
CDR3aa: CASSFRYWNTGGLFF

abundance: .
j_gene: TRBJ2-7
v_gene: TRBV6-6
d_gene: .
CDR3nt: TGTGCCAGCAGTACGGACTCCTCCTACGAGCAGTACTTC
CDR3aa: CASSTDSSYEQYF

abundance: .
j_gene: TRBJ2-2
v_gene: TRBV28
d_gene: TRBD2
CDR3nt: TGTGCCAGCAGTTCCCACCCCGAAGGACTAGCGGGGGGCGAGCTGTTTTTT
CDR3aa: CASSSHPEGLAGGELFF

abundance: .
j_gene: TRBJ2-3
v_gene: TRBV5-6
d_gene: TRBD1
CDR3nt: TGTGCCAGCAGCAACCCCCCGGGACAGGGGGCTACAGATACGCAGTATTTT
CDR3aa: CASSNPPGQGATDTQYF

abundance: few
j_gene: TRBJ2-1
v_gene: TRBV6-1
d_gene: .
CDR3nt: TGTGCCAGCCTCCCTGGAGGGGACGAGCAGTTCTTC
CDR3aa: CASLPGGDEQFF

abundance: .
j_gene: TRBJ1-1
v_gene: TRBV29-1
d_gene: TRBD1
CDR3nt: TGCAGCGTTACCGGGACAGGGGGCGAAGCTTTCTTT
CDR3aa: CSVTGTGGEAFF

abundance: once
j_gene: TRBJ2-5
v_gene: TRBV5-1
d_gene: TRBD2
CDR3nt: TGCGCCAGCAGCTTGGGACTAGCGTTCGAGACCCAGTACTTC
CDR3aa: CASSLGLAFETQYF

abundance: .
j_gene: TRBJ1-6
v_gene: TRBV6-5
d_gene: TRBD1
CDR3nt: TGTGCCAGCAGTTACCAAGGGACAGGGGTATATTCACCCCTCCACTTT
CDR3aa: CASSYQGTGVYSPLHF

abundance: few
j_gene: TRBJ2-1
v_gene: TRBV6-1
d_gene: TRBD2
CDR3nt: TGTGCCAGCAGCAGCACTAGCGGGAGGAACAATGAGCAGTTCTTC
CDR3aa: CASSSTSGRNNEQFF

abundance: .
j_gene: TRBJ2-6
v_gene: TRBV6-1
d_gene: .
CDR3nt: TGTGCCAGCAGTGAAGGGGGGGCTGGGGCCAACGTCCTGACTTTC
CDR3aa: CASSEGGAGANVLTF

abundance: few
j_gene: TRBJ2-5
v_gene: TRBV30
d_gene: .
CDR3nt: TGTGCCTGGAGTTTGGCGGGTCGTCAAGAGACCCAGTACTTC
CDR3aa: CAWSLAGRQETQYF

abundance: .
j_gene: TRBJ1-2
v_gene: TRBV10-1
d_gene: .
CDR3nt: TGCGCCAGCAGTGAGCTTATCGACTATGGCTACACCTTC
CDR3aa: CASSELIDYGYTF

abundance: .
j_gene: TRBJ2-7
v_gene: TRBV10-2
d_gene: .
CDR3nt: TGCGCCAGCAGTGAGTCGGGAGGCGACCTCAAATACGAGCAGTACTTC
CDR3aa: CASSESGGDLKYEQYF

abundance: few
j_gene: TRBJ2-6
v_gene: TRBV11-2
d_gene: TRBD1
CDR3nt: TGTGCCAGCAGCTTAGAATCTTCGGGACAGAGGGACGTCCTGACTTTC
CDR3aa: CASSLESSGQRDVLTF

abundance: .
j_gene: TRBJ2-7
v_gene: TRBV10-3
d_gene: .
CDR3nt: TGTGCCACCCGAGCCCTACTAGAGAGCTACGAGCAGTACTTC
CDR3aa: CATRALLESYEQYF

abundance: .
j_gene: TRBJ2-1
v_gene: TRBV30
d_gene: TRBD2
CDR3nt: TGTGCCTGGATTGGCGGGAGGCCCCCCTACAATGAGCAGTTCTTC
CDR3aa: CAWIGGRPPYNEQFF

abundance: .
j_gene: TRBJ1-6
v_gene: TRBV5-1
d_gene: TRBD1
CDR3nt: TGCGCCAGCAGCTTGCAGGGGGCGGATTCACCCCTCCACTTT
CDR3aa: CASSLQGADSPLHF

abundance: .
j_gene: TRBJ2-7
v_gene: TRBV2
d_gene: TRBD1
CDR3nt: TGTGCCAGCAGAGGGGGACAGGTCTCTTCCTACGAGCAGTACTTC
CDR3aa: CASRGGQVSSYEQYF